The 15 T cell receptor beta chains given below trace back to one sample, sequenced in a study of blood T cells in healthy people across ages. It was with a sample-barcoded 5' primer and a J-beta primer mix that a second PCR of about 6 to 12 cycles was run. MiXCR was run by TCRdb on the 5' RACE reads, yielding one entry per CDR3 protein. The sample consists of over 950,000 distinct CDR3 sequences, roughly 51% of them appearing once. The sequencing sample was made of blood. The receptors here all came from a woman aged 55-69 years in good health.

V is TRBV5-6 and J is TRBJ2-5; no clear D. Trimming removed 1 base from V and 7 bases from J, with 14 bases in between. The CDR3 consists of 14 residues. The germline gives CDR1 SGHDT, CDR2 YYEEEE. This chain's CDR3 is CASSLRQPRATQYF. CDR3 coding DNA: TGTGCCAGCAGCTTGAGGCAGCCAAGAGCGACCCAGTACTTC.

The V gene is TRBV6-1, the J gene TRBJ2-3, with D perhaps TRBD1 (5 bases). The CDR3 has 13 residues. The germline gives CDR1 MNHNS, CDR2 SASEGT. The germline V and J ends were trimmed by 4 bases and 2 bases, with 7 bases remaining between them. The CDR3 bases are TGTGCCAGCAGTGCGACAGTCACAGATACGCAGTATTTT. Translating gives CASSATVTDTQYF.

The chain joins TRBV6-6 to TRBJ2-2, with D possibly matching TRBD2 (6 bases). The ends were cut back, 7 bases at V and 8 bases at J, with 20 bases in the middle. Germline lookup yields CDR1 MNHNY and CDR2 SVGAGI (reference sequence). This CDR3 is built from 15 residues. This CDR3 is CASILARGGTGELFF. The CDR3 region has the DNA TGTGCCAGCATCCTAGCTCGGGGAGGTACAGGGGAGCTGTTTTTT.

The chain recombines TRBV20-1 with TRBJ1-2; D is possibly TRBD1 (6 bases). The CDR3 is 14 amino acids. V was clipped by 5 bases and J by 7 bases, with 20 bases between them. Germline V gene sequence: CDR1 DFQATT, CDR2 SNEGSKA (reference sequence). The CDR3: CSAPRGPGRGGYTF. In DNA form, the CDR3 reads TGCAGTGCTCCCCGGGGGCCGGGAAGGGGTGGCTACACCTTC.

This clonotype appeared a single time. The chain uses TRBV7-8 and TRBJ2-5; D perhaps matches TRBD2 (5 bases). Germline values: CDR1 SGHVS, CDR2 FQNEAQ. The length of the CDR3 is 15 residues. Trimming stripped 5 bases from V and 4 bases from J, with 17 bases between. The CDR3 spells CASSPVGISGETQYF. CDR3 DNA: TGTGCCAGCAGCCCCGTCGGGATTTCGGGAGAGACCCAGTACTTC. The whole variable domain, remainder taken from reference TRBV7-8 and TRBJ2-5, is GAGVSQSPRYKVAKRGQDVALRCDPISGHVSLFWYQQALGQGPEFLTYFQNEAQLDKSGLPSDRFFAERPEGSVSTLKIQRTQQEDSAVYLCASSPVGISGETQYFGPGTRLLVL.

This clonotype was counted only a few times. The rearrangement joins TRBV4-2 to TRBJ2-1; possible D gene TRBD1, 6 bases. CDR1 is LGHNA and CDR2 is YNFKEQ in the germline V gene. The CDR3 is made up of 15 amino acids. V was shortened by 1 base and J by 5 bases, with 12 bases between the two germline ends. As DNA, the CDR3 is TGTGCCAGCAGCCAAGGCCAGGGGCGTCACAATGAGCAGTTCTTC. It is translated as CASSQGQGRHNEQFF.

In its sample, this clonotype was seen a few times. The chain employs TRBV20-1 and TRBJ2-5; 9 bases align to TRBD2. Trimming at V came to 1 base and at J to 1 base, leaving 10 bases not matched to a gene. This CDR3 comprises 17 residues. Germline values: CDR1 DFQATT, CDR2 SNEGSKA (reference sequence). The CDR3 coding sequence is TGCAGTGCTAGAGCAGTTCGTAGACTAGCGGTCCAAGAGACCCAGTACTTC. Translation: CSARAVRRLAVQETQYF.

This chain uses TRBV27 with TRBJ2-4; no reliable D call. The J call is uncertain, as TRBJ2-5 better fits the DNA end. This CDR3 comprises 15 residues. Per the germline V gene, CDR1 is MNHEY and CDR2 is SMNVEV (reference sequence). CDR3 DNA sequence: TGTGCCAGCAGTTCGGTGCAGAGCCCTCAAGAGACCCAGTACTTC. Translation gives CASSSVQSPQETQYF.

V is TRBV20-1 and J is TRBJ2-1, with 15 bases that match TRBD2. Germline V gene sequence: CDR1 DFQATT, CDR2 SNEGSKA (reference sequence). This CDR3 spans 14 amino acids. With V trimmed by 6 bases and J by 7 bases, 4 bases remained unmatched. CDR3 in amino acids: CSARTSGRGNEQFF. The CDR3, as DNA: TGCAGTGCACGGACTAGCGGGAGGGGTAATGAGCAGTTCTTC.

The J gene is TRBJ2-7, the V gene TRBV4-2; 8 nucleotides agree with TRBD2. This CDR3 spans 15 amino acids. Germline CDR1 reads LGHNA; CDR2 reads YNFKEQ. J gave up 4 bases and V 1 base, and 6 bases lay outside the gene matches. This chain's CDR3 is CASSQGLAIGYEQYF. CDR3 DNA sequence: TGTGCCAGCAGCCAAGGACTAGCGATCGGGTACGAGCAGTACTTC.

This clonotype came up a few times. The genes are TRBV6-2 or TRBV6-3 and TRBJ2-6; D is unresolved. The V end lost 4 bases, the J end lost 0 bases, and 7 bases lay between the germline ends. The CDR3 has 15 amino acids. Germline-derived CDR1 and CDR2 are MNHEY and SVGEGT. The CDR3 spells CASSLRVSGANVLTF. In DNA form, the CDR3 reads TGTGCCAGCAGTTTGAGAGTCTCTGGGGCCAACGTCCTGACTTTC.

The genes are TRBV28 and TRBJ2-1, with D uncertain. V was cut by 8 bases and J by 7 bases, with 15 bases left in between. This CDR3 has 13 amino acids. Germline V CDR1 and CDR2: MDHEN, SYDVKM. CDR3 loop: CASGNTVGNEQFF. CDR3 DNA sequence: TGTGCCAGCGGGAATACCGTCGGGAATGAGCAGTTCTTC.

J is TRBJ2-5 and V is TRBV10-3; D unclear. Trimming stripped 2 bases from V and 5 bases from J, with 9 bases between. Germline-derived CDR1 and CDR2 are ENHRY and SYGVKD. The CDR3 covers 13 residues. The CDR3 DNA sequence: TGTGCCATCAGTGAGCGGTCAGCTGAGACCCAGTACTTC. Amino acid sequence: CAISERSAETQYF.

The chain is built from TRBV27 and TRBJ1-4, with unresolved D. This CDR3 spans 14 amino acids. Germline values: CDR1 MNHEY, CDR2 SMNVEV (reference sequence). V gave up 3 bases and J gave up 5 bases, with 10 bases separating them. This chain's CDR3 is CASSFTFGNEKLFF. CDR3 coding DNA: TGTGCCAGCAGTTTTACATTCGGGAATGAAAAACTGTTTTTT. The full variable domain, in which reference TRBV27 and TRBJ1-4 provide the parts outside the CDR3, is EAQVTQNPRYLITVTGKKLTVTCSQNMNHEYMSWYRQDPGLGLRQIYYSMNVEVTDKGDVPEGYKVSRKEKRNFPLILESPSPNQTSLYFCASSFTFGNEKLFFGSGTQLSVL.

This clonotype occurred a few times. The rearrangement uses TRBV10-3 and TRBJ2-3; the D is unclear. CDR1 is ENHRY, CDR2 SYGVKD, per germline. There are 11 residues in the CDR3. V was shortened by 7 bases and J by 9 bases, with 11 bases between the two germline ends. This CDR3 is CAINGLGTQYF. Here the CDR3 DNA reads TGTGCCATCAATGGTTTGGGGACGCAGTATTTT.